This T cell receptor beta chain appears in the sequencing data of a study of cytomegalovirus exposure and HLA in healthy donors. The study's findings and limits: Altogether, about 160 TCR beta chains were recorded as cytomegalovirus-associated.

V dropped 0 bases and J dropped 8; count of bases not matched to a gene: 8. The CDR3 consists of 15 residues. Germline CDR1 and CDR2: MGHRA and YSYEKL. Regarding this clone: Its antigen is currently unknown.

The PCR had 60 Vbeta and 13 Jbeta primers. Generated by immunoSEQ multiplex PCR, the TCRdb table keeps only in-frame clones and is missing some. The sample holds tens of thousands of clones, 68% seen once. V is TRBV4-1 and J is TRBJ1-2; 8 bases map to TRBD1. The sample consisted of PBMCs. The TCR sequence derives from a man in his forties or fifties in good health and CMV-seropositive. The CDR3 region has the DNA TGCGCCAGCAGCCAAGATCCTGGACAGGGTACCGGCTACACCTTC. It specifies CASSQDPGQGTGYTF.